Listed here are 18 T cell receptor beta chains from one sample, sequenced in a study of tissue T cells after allogeneic stem cell transplantation (dated by TCRdb to between 2021 and 2023). What the time point label conveys for this sample: mouse harvest day 14 after allogeneic transplant. Each mouse graft, delivered by tail vein injection, combined 10^6 splenic CD5+ T cells with 10^7 T-cell-depleted bone marrow cells. Receptors were amplified or captured by the immunoSEQ multiplex PCR assay. In its TCRdb copy, this immuneACCESS table keeps in-frame sequences only and misses some clones. Where compared with another copy, unresolved V genes explain less than half of these, and the others have no known cause. The sample data list approximately 4,500 clones, and 35% to 50% of these were observed just once. The ten largest clonotypes hold around 16% of the sample. Sequencing was done on a sample of gut tissue. The receptors originated from a female BALB/c mouse given C57BL/6 T cells with graft-versus-host disease after an allogeneic hematopoietic cell transplant.

With respect to this clone: Gene labels here are mouse ones. The sequenced fragment ends 1 residue before the CDR3 boundary, so the rest is inferred from the germline J gene. This chain joins TRBV3 and TRBJ2-4; D gene ambiguous. V lost 1 base and J 1 base, leaving 3 bases between the germline ends. The CDR3 sequence is 13 residues long. Germline V gives CDR1 SNHLY, CDR2 FYNGKV (reference sequence). The CDR3 here is CASSLEGQNTLYF. CDR3 DNA (partial): TGTGCCAGCAGCTTAGAGGGTCAAAACACCTTGTAC.

This clone occurred a few times. The gene names given are mouse names. The read stops 1 residue short of the end of the CDR3; the missing end is completed from the germline J gene. The V and J genes are TRBV5 and TRBJ2-3, with D tentatively TRBD1 (6 bases). Germline V gene lookup returns CDR1 LGHNA and CDR2 YNLKQL (reference sequence). This CDR3 is 15 amino acids long. Trimming removed 3 bases at V and 0 bases at J, with 10 bases between. The CDR3 protein is CASSQGQLSAETLYF. The part of the CDR3 DNA that was read is TGTGCCAGCAGCCAGGGACAACTTAGTGCAGAAACGCTGTAT.

On this clone: Each gene name is a mouse one. Read data end 1 residue before the CDR3 end; the end is taken from the germline J gene. The chain is built from TRBV15 and TRBJ1-4, with a tentative D call TRBD1 (5 bases). The ends were cut back, 3 bases at V and 3 bases at J, with 11 bases in the middle. Germline V gene data show CDR1 as SGHND and CDR2 as FRSKSL. This CDR3 is 15 amino acids long. The DNA read from the CDR3 is TGTGCCAGCAGTTTGAGGGGAATTCCCAACGAAAGATTATTT. Translating gives CASSLRGIPNERLF. The entire CDR3 protein is CASSLRGIPNERLFF. The full variable domain, in which reference TRBV15 and TRBJ1-4 provide the parts outside the CDR3, is DAGVTQTPRHEVAEKGQTIILKCEPVSGHNDLFWYRQTKIQGLELLSYFRSKSLMEDGGAFKDRFKAEMLNSSFSTLKIQPTEPKDSAVYLCASSLRGIPNERLFFGHGTKLSVL.

This clone turned up a few times. The germline and genes are mouse ones. The read finishes 1 residue shy of the CDR3 end, and the germline J gene is used to complete it. The chain employs TRBV1 and TRBJ1-2; no clear D. The CDR3 runs to 13 residues. Trimming took 3 bases from V and 0 from J, leaving 5 bases between them. In germline, CDR1 is NSQYPW, CDR2 LRSPGD (reference sequence). The CDR3 DNA, read in part, is TGCACCTGCAGTGCTCAGACAAACTCCGACTACACC. Protein product: CTCSAQTNSDYT. The full CDR3 reads CTCSAQTNSDYTF.

With respect to this clone: Genes and germline come from the mouse. The CDR3 end lies 1 residue beyond the end of the read and is filled in from the germline J gene. This chain connects TRBV3 to TRBJ1-2; D not certain. CDR1 SNHLY and CDR2 FYNGKV come from the germline V gene (reference sequence). The CDR3 sequence is 12 residues long. V dropped 3 bases and J dropped 3 bases, with 5 bases sitting between them. The sequenced CDR3 bases are TGTGCCAGCAGCTTTTTGGACTCCGACTACACC. Translated, it gives CASSFLDSDYT. The full CDR3 protein is CASSFLDSDYTF.

Notes on this clone: Any gene name here is a mouse gene name. The read halts 1 residue ahead of the CDR3 end, with the missing end drawn from the germline J gene. The rearrangement joins TRBV3 to TRBJ2-3; 7 nucleotides match TRBD2. CDR1 SNHLY and CDR2 FYNGKV come from the germline V gene (reference sequence). The CDR3 runs 14 residues. The ends lost 4 bases at V and 0 bases at J; junction bases unmatched: 1. The CDR3 is CASSWGGSAETLYF. Partial CDR3 DNA: TGTGCCAGCAGCTGGGGGGGGAGTGCAGAAACGCTGTAT.

In regard to this clone: Genes and germline are mouse. Coverage ceases 1 residue before the CDR3 finishes, and the germline J gene fills in the end. This rearrangement joins TRBV26 to TRBJ2-3; TRBD2 aligns across 11 bases. V dropped 6 bases and J dropped 0; count of bases not matched to a gene: 2. In germline, CDR1 is KGHPV, CDR2 FQNQEV (reference sequence). The CDR3 consists of 15 residues. The sequenced part of the CDR3 DNA is TGTGCCAGCAGGGGACTGGGGGCTAGTGCAGAAACGCTGTAT. It is translated as CASRGLGASAETLY. The entire CDR3 reads CASRGLGASAETLYF.

Comment on this clone: The listed genes are named as in mouse. The part of the CDR3 DNA that was read is TGTGCCAGCTCTCATACATCTTCTGGAAATACGCTCTAT. Protein product: CASSHTSSGNTLY. The entire CDR3 reads CASSHTSSGNTLYF. V is TRBV12-1 and J is TRBJ1-3; D is ambiguous. The CDR3 goes on 1 residue after the read ends, and that part is filled in from the germline J gene. Germline V gene lookup returns CDR1 SGHSN and CDR2 HYEKVE. There are 14 residues in the CDR3. Deletions cut 2 bases from V and 0 bases from J, with 7 bases between.

To note about this clone: Germline and genes: mouse. The read terminates 1 residue before the CDR3 end, so the remaining end is supplied by the germline J gene. The rearrangement links TRBV13-1 to TRBJ2-2; D perhaps matches TRBD1 (6 bases). The V end lost 0 bases, the J end lost 2 bases, and 11 bases lay between the germline ends. Germline V gene lookup returns CDR1 NSHNY and CDR2 SYGAGN. There are 16 residues in the CDR3. The CDR3 loop reads CASSDATGTNTGQLYF. The CDR3 bases that were read are TGTGCCAGCAGTGATGCAACAGGGACGAACACCGGGCAGCTCTAC.

This clone appeared a few times. Any gene name here is a mouse gene name. Coverage ceases 1 residue before the CDR3 finishes, and the germline J gene fills in the end. The chain employs TRBV15 and TRBJ1-4, with a possible D match to TRBD1 (6 bases). Trimming stripped 3 bases from V and 5 bases from J, with 7 bases between. Germline loops: CDR1 SGHND, CDR2 FRSKSL. This CDR3 contains 13 residues. The CDR3 is CASSFTGNERLFF. The CDR3 DNA, read in part, is TGTGCCAGCAGTTTCACAGGGAACGAAAGATTATTT.

In this sample, this clone turned up a few times. Gene names are the mouse ones. The CDR3 goes on 1 residue after the read ends, and that part is filled in from the germline J gene. The chain combines TRBV5 with TRBJ2-1; the match to TRBD2 covers 8 bases. This CDR3 is built from 15 residues. The V gene's germline CDR1 is LGHNA and CDR2 YNLKQL (reference sequence). V trimming: 0 bases; J trimming: 3 bases; junction bases outside the gene matches: 1. CDR3 region: CASSQDWGVYAEQFF. The CDR3 DNA, read in part, is TGTGCCAGCAGCCAAGACTGGGGGGTCTATGCTGAGCAGTTC.

Comments on this clone: The gene names given are mouse names. The missing CDR3 end, 1 residue past where the read stops, is filled in from the germline J gene. This chain connects TRBV3 to TRBJ1-3; no clear D gene. The V and J ends lost 2 bases and 0 bases respectively, with 2 bases between them. There are 13 residues in the CDR3. Germline V CDR1 and CDR2: SNHLY, FYNGKV (reference sequence). The CDR3: CASSLYSGNTLYF. The covered CDR3 bases are TGTGCCAGCAGCTTATATTCTGGAAATACGCTCTAT.

With regard to this clone: Gene names and germline refer to mouse. The read ends 1 residue before the CDR3 terminus; that terminus is restored from the germline J gene. Other DNA sequences in the sample encode the same CDR3. The chain has TRBV20 and TRBJ2-5; D uncertain. V was trimmed by 1 base and J by 0 bases, leaving 5 bases between them. The CDR3 runs to 13 residues. CDR1 is GFQATS and CDR2 is STVNSAI in the germline V gene. Incomplete CDR3 DNA: TGTGGTGCTAGGGCACATAACCAAGACACCCAGTAC. It codes for CGARAHNQDTQY. The whole CDR3 sequence reads CGARAHNQDTQYF.

Sample share makes this clone medium-sized. Each gene name is a mouse one. The CDR3 is cut off 1 residue early in the read; its end comes from the germline J gene. This chain uses TRBV13-1 with TRBJ2-3; no reliable D call. V lost 2 bases and J lost 0, with 1 base in between. The CDR3 loop spans 12 amino acids. Germline lookup yields CDR1 NSHNY and CDR2 SYGAGN. The covered CDR3 bases are TGTGCCAGCAGTGAAAGTGCAGAAACGCTGTAT. Translating gives CASSESAETLY. In full, the CDR3 is CASSESAETLYF.

Points on this clone: The genes and germline here are from mouse. Coverage ceases 1 residue before the CDR3 finishes, and the germline J gene fills in the end. This chain links TRBV23 with TRBJ2-5; the table's TRBD1 call for D was not verified on the DNA. There are 13 residues in the CDR3. Germline V gene lookup returns CDR1 KGHTA and CDR2 FQNQQP. CDR3 DNA (partial): TGCTCCAGCAGTCAAAACAGGGAGAACACCCAGTAC. The encoded protein is CSSSQNRENTQY. The full-length CDR3 reads as CSSSQNRENTQYF.

By sample fraction, this clone is large. The gene names given are mouse names. The CDR3 end falls 1 residue outside the read, so it is completed with the germline J gene. The chain carries TRBV26 and TRBJ2-7; D unresolved. Germline CDR1 and CDR2: KGHPV and FQNQEV (reference sequence). V lost 4 bases and J lost 4, with 5 bases in between. The CDR3 totals 11 residues. The CDR3 here is CASSPSYEQYF. The covered CDR3 bases are TGTGCCAGCAGTCCGTCTTATGAACAGTAC.

A remark on this clone: Genes and germline are mouse. The CDR3 is cut off 1 residue early in the read; its end comes from the germline J gene. This sequence joins TRBV26 and TRBJ1-3; D remains ambiguous. V was shortened by 6 bases and J by 0 bases, with 9 bases between the two germline ends. The V gene's germline CDR1 is KGHPV and CDR2 FQNQEV (reference sequence). The CDR3 totals 14 residues. Partial CDR3 DNA: TGTGCCAGCAGAACGACAAATTCTGGAAATACGCTCTAT. It yields the protein CASRTTNSGNTLY. Given in full, the CDR3 is CASRTTNSGNTLYF.

With regard to this clone: Gene names follow the mouse nomenclature. The sequenced fragment ends 1 residue before the CDR3 boundary, so the rest is inferred from the germline J gene. This chain links TRBV12-2 with TRBJ1-1; 7 nucleotides line up with TRBD1. The V gene's germline CDR1 is SGHLS and CDR2 HYDKME. CDR3 length: 16 residues. V lost 1 base to trimming and J lost 3 bases; unmatched junction nucleotides: 10. The CDR3 sequence is CASSLQTGRGDTEVFF. Partial CDR3 DNA: TGTGCCAGCTCTCTACAGACAGGGCGGGGCGACACAGAAGTCTTC.